The 9 T cell receptor beta chains in this list originate from one sample, sequenced in a study of tumor-infiltrating lymphocytes in primary liver carcinoma. Making TCR beta cDNA involved around 500 ng total RNA and a constant-region primer. ARM-PCR, slightly modified, supplied the TCR beta libraries through three nested multiplex PCR rounds. Running 10 cycles apiece, the first two PCR rounds relied on TRBV1-TRBV30 forward primers together with a C-beta reverse primer. MiXCR, run by TCRdb on the multiplex PCR reads, gives a single entry per CDR3 protein. The sample includes 90,000 to 150,000 distinct CDR3 sequences, approximately 68% seen only once; the top ten take over 8%. The study co-extracted DNA and RNA from about 21-30 mg of unsorted bulk tissue. The sequencing input was tumor-adjacent normal liver tissue. Receptor source: a woman aged 60-70 years with primary liver carcinoma and hepatitis B virus infection.

About this clonotype itself: A much larger clone lies one base from this, so it may be a read error. The chain recombines TRBV28 with TRBJ1-2; D ambiguous. The CDR3 totals 15 residues. Germline V gene data show CDR1 as MDHEN and CDR2 as SYDVKM. CDR3 protein: CVSSSGVTRAYGYTF. CDR3 in DNA: TGTGTCAGCAGTTCCGGTGTGACGAGGGCCTATGGCTACACCTTC.

With respect to this clonotype: A much larger clone differs from this one at a single base, so this may be a read error. The chain employs TRBV28 and TRBJ2-3; the D gene could be TRBD1 or TRBD2 (5 bases each). There are 16 residues in the CDR3. Germline V CDR1 and CDR2: MDHEN, SYDVKM. The V end lost 3 bases, the J end lost 2 bases, and 15 bases lay between the germline ends. The CDR3 region is CASSLSPGDPTDTQYF. In nucleotides, the CDR3 is TGTGCCAGCAGTTTGAGCCCCGGGGACCCCACAGATACGCAGTATTTT. Full variable domain (remainder filled in from reference TRBV28 and TRBJ2-3): DVKVTQSSRYLVKRTGEKVFLECVQDMDHENMFWYRQDPGLGLRLIYFSYDVKMKEKGDIPEGYSVSREKKERFSLILESASTNQTSMYLCASSLSPGDPTDTQYFGPGTRLTVL.

As regards this clonotype: The junction shows a germline mismatch at one end, possibly a read error. The CDR3 is CASGTHRGSTDTQYF. CDR3 DNA sequence: TGTGCTAGTGGTACCCACCGGGGGAGCACGGATACGCAGTATTTT. The J gene is TRBJ2-3, the V gene TRBV12-5, with a weak D call TRBD2 (6 bases). In germline, CDR1 is LGHNT, CDR2 FRNRAP. The CDR3 totals 15 residues.

For this clonotype: The CDR3 does not end in the conserved phenylalanine or tryptophan, so this is likely a read error. The chain joins TRBV6-1 to TRBJ1-6; D remains unclear. The CDR3 has 16 residues. Trimming removed 5 bases from V and 5 bases from J, with 16 bases in between. Germline V gene sequence: CDR1 MNHNS, CDR2 SASEGT. CDR3 nucleotide sequence: TGTGCCAGCAGTCCCCAATCGGGTAACAATAATTCACCCCTCCACTCT. It is translated as CASSPQSGNNNSPLHS.

As to this clonotype: One end of the junction fails to match germline, which may point to a read error. V gene TRBV6-5 combines with J gene TRBJ2-1; TRBD2 is a possible D gene (5 bases). The CDR3 length is 14 residues. The V gene's germline CDR1 is MNHEY and CDR2 SVGAGI. The CDR3 nucleotides are TGTGCCAGCAGTTACTCCCCTAGCATTAATGAGCACTTCTTC. Translation: CASSYSPSINEHFF.

This clonotype is medium-sized (0.01 to 0.1%). The chain links TRBV29-1 to TRBJ2-5; D unresolved. Per germline, CDR1 SQVTM and CDR2 ANQGSEA. V was pared by 8 bases and J by 5 bases, with 12 bases between. CDR3 length: 11 residues. For the CDR3, the DNA is TGCAGCACCAGAGTAGGGGAGACCCAGTACTTC. Protein sequence: CSTRVGETQYF.

About this clonotype itself: The final CDR3 position lacks the conserved phenylalanine or tryptophan, pointing to a likely read error. This sequence joins TRBV11-3 and TRBJ2-1, with TRBD2 matching over 7 bases. The CDR3 sequence is 15 residues long. Germline loops: CDR1 SGHNT, CDR2 YENEEA. DNA of the CDR3: TGTGCCAGTAGCTTGCGTACTAGCGATTCCAATGAACAGTTCCTC. It is translated as CASSLRTSDSNEQFL.

The chain uses TRBV28 and TRBJ2-7; the D is unclear. V was clipped by 3 bases and J by 8 bases, with 14 bases between them. The CDR3 has 13 amino acids. Looked up from germline, CDR1 is MDHEN and CDR2 is SYDVKM. CDR3: CASSLASSRKQYF. DNA of the CDR3: TGTGCCAGCAGTTTGGCTAGTTCCCGCAAGCAGTACTTC.

The J gene is TRBJ2-7, the V gene TRBV12-3 or TRBV12-4; TRBD2 matches 7 bases. CDR3 length equals 16 residues. V was pared by 9 bases and J by 3 bases, with 17 bases of the junction left unmatched. The CDR3 region has the DNA TGTGCCAGAAGCGGGACTACTAGCCTAACCTACTACGAGCAGTACTTC. Its protein is CARSGTTSLTYYEQYF.